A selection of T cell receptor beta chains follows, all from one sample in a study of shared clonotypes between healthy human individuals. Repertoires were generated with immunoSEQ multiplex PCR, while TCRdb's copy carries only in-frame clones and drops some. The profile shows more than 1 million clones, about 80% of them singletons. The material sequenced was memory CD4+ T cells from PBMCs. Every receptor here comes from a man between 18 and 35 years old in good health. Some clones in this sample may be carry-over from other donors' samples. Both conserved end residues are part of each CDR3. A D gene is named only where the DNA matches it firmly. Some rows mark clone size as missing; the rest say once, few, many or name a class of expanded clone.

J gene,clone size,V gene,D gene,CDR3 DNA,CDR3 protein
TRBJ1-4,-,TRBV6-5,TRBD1,TGTGCCAGCAGTAAGCGGACAGGCCTAAATGAAAAACTGTTTTTT,CASSKRTGLNEKLFF
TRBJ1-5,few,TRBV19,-,TGTGCCAGTAGTATAGAAACCCAATATAGCAATCAGCCCCAGCATTTT,CASSIETQYSNQPQHF
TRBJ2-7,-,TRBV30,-,TGTGCCTGGAGTGTAAGCTGGGACGAGCAGTACTTC,CAWSVSWDEQYF
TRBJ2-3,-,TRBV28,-,TGTGCCAGCAGTCCCCGACCCACAGATACGCAGTATTTT,CASSPRPTDTQYF
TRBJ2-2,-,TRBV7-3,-,TGTGCCAGCAGCTCCCAAGGGGGGAACGGGGAGCTGTTTTTT,CASSSQGGNGELFF
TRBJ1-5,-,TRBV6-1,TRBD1,TGTGCTTCCGACGACAGGGGGAACCAGCCCCAGCATTTT,CASDDRGNQPQHF
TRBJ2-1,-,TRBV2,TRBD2,TGTGCCAGCAGCGAGACTAGCGGGCTTTACAATGAGCAGTTCTTC,CASSETSGLYNEQFF
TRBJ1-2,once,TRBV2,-,TGTGCCAGCAGGGGTGATAAACCGGGCCGCGATACCGGGCGACAAAGTTACTATGGCTACACCTTC,CASRGDKPGRDTGRQSYYGYTF
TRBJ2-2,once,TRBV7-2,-,TGTGCCAGCAGCTCCCCCGTGCTCGGGGAGCTGTTTTTT,CASSSPVLGELFF
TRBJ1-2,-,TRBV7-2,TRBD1,TGTGCCAGCAGCCGCGGGACAGCGGAGATCTATGGCTACACCTTC,CASSRGTAEIYGYTF
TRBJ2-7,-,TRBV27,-,TGTGCCAGCAGAACCCCGGGAAGGAACGAGCAGTACTTC,CASRTPGRNEQYF
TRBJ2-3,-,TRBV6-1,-,TGTGCCAGCAGTGAAGCGTTACTAGGAACCACAGATACGCAGTATTTT,CASSEALLGTTDTQYF
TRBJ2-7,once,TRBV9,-,TGTGCCAGCAGCCCACGGACGGCTTCCTACGAGCAGTACTTC,CASSPRTASYEQYF
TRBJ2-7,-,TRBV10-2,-,TGCGCCAGCAGTGATCGGGAGTTCAAGCAGTACTTC,CASSDREFKQYF
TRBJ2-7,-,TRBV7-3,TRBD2,TGTGCCAGCAGCCTAACTAGCGGGAACTCCGAGCAGTACTTC,CASSLTSGNSEQYF
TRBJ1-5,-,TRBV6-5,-,TGTGCCAGCAGTTACGGAGGGGGATCAAATCAGCCCCAGCATTTT,CASSYGGGSNQPQHF
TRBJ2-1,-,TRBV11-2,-,TGTGCCAGCAGCTTAGATTTTATGGGAGTGGGGGCCTCCTACAATGAGCAGTTCTTC,CASSLDFMGVGASYNEQFF
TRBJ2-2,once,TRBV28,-,TGTGCCAGCAACGAAGGGGGCGGGGAGCTGTTTTTT,CASNEGGGELFF
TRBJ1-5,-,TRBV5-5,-,TGTGCCAGCAGCTTTGGTCGGGGGAGCAATCAGCCCCAGCATTTT,CASSFGRGSNQPQHF
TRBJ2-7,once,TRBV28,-,TGTGCCAGCAGTTCCCAATACGAGCAGTACTTC,CASSSQYEQYF
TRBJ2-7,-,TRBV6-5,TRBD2,TGTGCCAGCACTCAGCGGGAGAAAGGCGAGCAGTACTTC,CASTQREKGEQYF
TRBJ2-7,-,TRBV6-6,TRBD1,TGTGCCAGCAGATCGGGACAGAACTACGAGCAGTACTTC,CASRSGQNYEQYF
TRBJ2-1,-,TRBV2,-,TGTGCCAGCAGCCGGGACGGGGGCCCTGGTCTCAATGAGCAGTTCTTC,CASSRDGGPGLNEQFF
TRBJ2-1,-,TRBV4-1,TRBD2,TGCGCCAGCAGCCAGCCCTCCGGGAGGGGAACCTACAATGAGCAGTTCTTC,CASSQPSGRGTYNEQFF
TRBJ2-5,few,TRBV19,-,TGTGCCAGCGGTTTTAAAGAGACCCAGTACTTC,CASGFKETQYF
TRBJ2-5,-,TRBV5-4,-,TGTGCCAGCAGCTTAACGGAGACCCAGTACTTC,CASSLTETQYF